A selection of T cell receptor beta chains follows, all from one sample in a study of Tregs in tolerant kidney transplant recipients. Some clones are missing from TCRdb's copy, which holds only in-frame ones; the method was immunoSEQ multiplex PCR. There are approximately 260,000 clones in the sample; more than 65% occur only once, and approximately 0.69% lies in the top ten. Specimen: CD4+ T cells from blood. Source of these receptors: a human donor in good health. Both conserved end residues are part of each CDR3. The D gene is left open where the match is weak. Clone size appears in some rows only: once, few, many, or a class for an expanded clone.

v_gene: TRBV5-1; d_gene: TRBD1; j_gene: TRBJ1-4; abundance: .; len: 17; CDR3aa: CASSVGLTGGGTEKLFF; CDR3nt: TGCGCCAGCAGCGTGGGCCTAACAGGGGGAGGGACTGAAAAACTGTTTTTT
v_gene: TRBV29-1; d_gene: .; j_gene: TRBJ1-5; abundance: .; len: 13; CDR3aa: CSVKQNSNQPQHF; CDR3nt: TGCAGCGTCAAACAGAATAGCAATCAGCCCCAGCATTTT
v_gene: TRBV5-1; d_gene: TRBD1; j_gene: TRBJ1-1; abundance: once; len: 14; CDR3aa: CASSGGQANTEAFF; CDR3nt: TGCGCCAGCAGCGGGGGACAGGCGAACACTGAAGCTTTCTTT
v_gene: TRBV7-5; d_gene: .; j_gene: TRBJ2-1; abundance: .; len: 17; CDR3aa: CVRSFPSPGPTYNEQFF; CDR3nt: TGTGTCAGAAGCTTTCCCTCGCCGGGACCGACCTACAATGAGCAGTTCTTC
v_gene: TRBV16; d_gene: .; j_gene: TRBJ2-5; abundance: .; len: 13; CDR3aa: CASSDGYQETQYF; CDR3nt: TGTGCCAGCAGCGACGGATACCAAGAGACCCAGTACTTC
v_gene: TRBV18; d_gene: .; j_gene: TRBJ1-2; abundance: .; len: 14; CDR3aa: CASSPPGDREGCTF; CDR3nt: TGTGCCAGCTCACCACCGGGAGACAGAGAAGGCTGCACCTTC
v_gene: TRBV5-1; d_gene: TRBD1; j_gene: TRBJ1-4; abundance: .; len: 18; CDR3aa: CASSSFSGTGRGNEKLFF; CDR3nt: TGCGCCAGCAGCTCCTTCTCCGGGACAGGACGAGGTAATGAAAAACTGTTTTTT
v_gene: TRBV10-3; d_gene: TRBD1; j_gene: TRBJ1-5; abundance: .; len: 14; CDR3aa: CAISLTGGNQPQHF; CDR3nt: TGTGCCATCAGTTTGACAGGGGGCAATCAGCCCCAGCATTTT
v_gene: TRBV4-1; d_gene: .; j_gene: TRBJ1-1; abundance: .; len: 17; CDR3aa: CASSQDRAGAVNTEAFF; CDR3nt: TGCGCCAGCAGCCAAGATCGGGCAGGGGCTGTGAACACTGAAGCTTTCTTT
v_gene: TRBV5-4; d_gene: .; j_gene: TRBJ1-2; abundance: .; len: 16; CDR3aa: CASSFDGVGARYGYTF; CDR3nt: TGTGCCAGCAGCTTTGATGGGGTGGGGGCCCGCTATGGCTACACCTTC
v_gene: TRBV2; d_gene: .; j_gene: TRBJ2-5; abundance: .; len: 11; CDR3aa: CASRKGETQYF; CDR3nt: TGTGCCAGCAGGAAGGGGGAGACCCAGTACTTC
v_gene: TRBV6-5; d_gene: .; j_gene: TRBJ2-7; abundance: .; len: 13; CDR3aa: CASSYRPSYEQYF; CDR3nt: TGTGCCAGCAGTTATAGGCCGAGCTACGAGCAGTACTTC
v_gene: TRBV4-1; d_gene: .; j_gene: TRBJ2-7; abundance: .; len: 18; CDR3aa: CASSHLEGLGTRTYEQYF; CDR3nt: TGCGCCAGCAGCCACCTCGAAGGCCTCGGGACGCGCACCTACGAGCAGTACTTC
v_gene: TRBV29-1; d_gene: TRBD2; j_gene: TRBJ2-1; abundance: .; len: 17; CDR3aa: CSVDPTGLAGSYNEQFF; CDR3nt: TGCAGCGTTGACCCAACGGGACTAGCGGGATCCTACAATGAGCAGTTCTTC
v_gene: TRBV13; d_gene: .; j_gene: TRBJ2-3; abundance: .; len: 14; CDR3aa: CASSFRTAADTQYF; CDR3nt: TGTGCCAGCAGCTTTCGGACTGCGGCAGATACGCAGTATTTT
v_gene: TRBV10-1; d_gene: .; j_gene: TRBJ1-5; abundance: .; len: 14; CDR3aa: CASSQKTSNQPQHF; CDR3nt: TGCGCCAGCTCACAGAAAACGAGCAATCAGCCCCAGCATTTT
v_gene: TRBV5-6; d_gene: TRBD1; j_gene: TRBJ1-5; abundance: .; len: 14; CDR3aa: CASSRTGGWQPQHF; CDR3nt: TGTGCCAGCAGCCGGACAGGGGGTTGGCAGCCCCAGCATTTT
v_gene: TRBV20-1; d_gene: .; j_gene: TRBJ1-2; abundance: .; len: 10; CDR3aa: CSAYRAGYTF; CDR3nt: TGCAGTGCTTATAGGGCTGGCTACACCTTC
v_gene: TRBV27; d_gene: TRBD2; j_gene: TRBJ2-1; abundance: .; len: 16; CDR3aa: CASSSRLASSYNEQFF; CDR3nt: TGTGCCAGCAGTTCCCGACTAGCGAGCTCCTACAATGAGCAGTTCTTC
v_gene: TRBV2; d_gene: TRBD2; j_gene: TRBJ2-1; abundance: once; len: 14; CDR3aa: CASSGERGGVEQFF; CDR3nt: TGTGCCAGCAGTGGGGAGCGGGGGGGCGTTGAGCAGTTCTTC
v_gene: TRBV5-1; d_gene: TRBD1; j_gene: TRBJ1-1; abundance: .; len: 15; CDR3aa: CASSSEGQGVTEAFF; CDR3nt: TGCGCCAGCAGCTCGGAAGGACAGGGGGTAACTGAAGCTTTCTTT
v_gene: TRBV4-1; d_gene: .; j_gene: TRBJ1-1; abundance: .; len: 18; CDR3aa: CASSHPQVDWLANTEAFF; CDR3nt: TGCGCCAGCAGCCATCCTCAGGTCGACTGGCTGGCGAACACTGAAGCTTTCTTT
v_gene: TRBV5-1; d_gene: TRBD2; j_gene: TRBJ2-3; abundance: .; len: 16; CDR3aa: CASSLMSGSRADTQYF; CDR3nt: TGCGCCAGCAGCTTGATGAGCGGGAGCAGAGCAGATACGCAGTATTTT
v_gene: TRBV2; d_gene: .; j_gene: TRBJ1-3; abundance: .; len: 13; CDR3aa: CASMGDAGNTIYF; CDR3nt: TGTGCCAGCATGGGGGATGCTGGAAACACCATATATTTT
v_gene: TRBV29-1; d_gene: .; j_gene: TRBJ1-2; abundance: .; len: 14; CDR3aa: CSVEGQPGDYGYTF; CDR3nt: TGCAGCGTTGAGGGCCAGCCCGGGGACTATGGCTACACCTTC
v_gene: TRBV18; d_gene: TRBD1; j_gene: TRBJ1-2; abundance: .; len: 17; CDR3aa: CASSPRYSDRVAFGYTF; CDR3nt: TGTGCCAGCTCACCCCGATATTCTGACAGGGTGGCGTTCGGCTACACCTTC
v_gene: TRBV2; d_gene: TRBD2; j_gene: TRBJ2-3; abundance: .; len: 14; CDR3aa: CATSEAGGTDTQYF; CDR3nt: TGTGCCACCTCGGAGGCGGGGGGCACAGATACGCAGTATTTT
v_gene: TRBV29-1; d_gene: TRBD1; j_gene: TRBJ1-1; abundance: .; len: 14; CDR3aa: CSAPTGEGNTEAFF; CDR3nt: TGCAGCGCCCCTACAGGGGAGGGTAACACTGAAGCTTTCTTT